The 18 T cell receptor beta chains below were found in one sample sequenced in a study of T-cell reconstitution after alpha-beta-depleted transplantation in children. This sample's TCRbeta library carried unique molecular identifier barcodes. TCRdb re-derived calls from the PCR reads in MiXCR, one entry per CDR3 protein. The table has some 290,000 distinct CDR3 sequences, roughly 25% seen once. The sequenced sample was PBMCs, mostly from graft donor cells, obtained 180 days after TCRalphabeta/CD19-depleted stem cell transplant. The receptor set was obtained from a male patient younger than 18 who had a stem cell transplant for acute lymphoblastic leukemia, so the T cells may come from the graft donor.

This clonotype was seen only a few times. This rearrangement joins TRBV12-3 or TRBV12-4 to TRBJ1-1; TRBD1 matches at 11 bases. This CDR3 comprises 14 residues. V lost 6 bases and J lost 3; bases outside the gene matches: 3. In nucleotides, the CDR3 is TGTGCCAGCAGGAGGGACAGGGGGTACACTGAAGCTTTCTTT. Amino acids: CASRRDRGYTEAFF.

The gene calls are TRBV12-3 or TRBV12-4 and TRBJ2-7; no firm D call. The CDR3 length is 13 residues. The ends were cut back, 3 bases at V and 3 bases at J, with 9 bases in the middle. As DNA, the CDR3 is TGTGCCAGCAGTTTGAGGTACCTCTACGAGCAGTACTTC. It encodes CASSLRYLYEQYF.

Only one count was recorded for this clonotype. This rearrangement joins TRBV12-3 or TRBV12-4 to TRBJ2-1; 11 bases match TRBD2. V lost 3 bases and J lost 10; bases outside the gene matches: 17. This CDR3 is built from 18 residues. The CDR3 DNA reads as TGTGCCAGCAGTTTCGCACAGGTTATAGCGGGAGGGCGTCAGGAGCAGTTCTTC. Translation gives CASSFAQVIAGGRQEQFF.

This clonotype was detected a few times. This chain connects TRBV7-9 to TRBJ2-1, with D possibly TRBD2 on 5 matching bases. The CDR3 covers 16 residues. The V end lost 4 bases, the J end lost 0 bases, and 13 bases lay between the germline ends. Per the germline V gene, CDR1 is SEHNR and CDR2 is FQNEAQ (reference sequence). CDR3 DNA sequence: TGTGCCAGCAGCTCCCGAGCGGAGAGCTCCTACAATGAGCAGTTCTTC. Amino acids: CASSSRAESSYNEQFF.

In this sample, this clonotype turned up a few times. The chain has TRBV5-8 and TRBJ1-5; 11 positions match TRBD1. Trimming took 5 bases from V and 6 from J; bases not matched to a gene: 4. Germline CDR1 and CDR2: SGHTS and YDEGEE. This CDR3 comprises 14 residues. The CDR3 nucleotides are TGTGCCAGCAGTTCGGACAGGGGGCGTCAGCCCCAGCATTTT. Its translation: CASSSDRGRQPQHF.

The V call is TRBV7-3, the J call TRBJ1-1; D gene ambiguous. The CDR3 runs 16 residues. CDR1 is SGHTA and CDR2 is FQGTGA in the germline V gene. V lost 1 base to trimming and J lost 0 bases, with 12 bases between them. The CDR3 bases are TGTGCCAGCAGCTTAAGCCCTCCGGGATTGAACACTGAAGCTTTCTTT. This sequence encodes CASSLSPPGLNTEAFF.

The gene calls are TRBV18 and TRBJ2-7, with a tentative D call TRBD1 (5 bases). The CDR3 covers 14 residues. V lost 0 bases, J lost 3 bases, and 9 bases lay in between. The germline gives CDR1 KGHSH, CDR2 LQKENI. This chain's CDR3 is CASSPPAGLYEQYF. For the CDR3, the DNA is TGTGCCAGCTCACCACCGGCAGGGCTCTACGAGCAGTACTTC.

The chain combines TRBV19 with TRBJ1-5; D not resolved. V lost 3 bases to trimming and J lost 6 bases, with 15 bases between them. Germline CDR1 and CDR2: LNHDA and SQIVND (reference sequence). This CDR3 spans 15 amino acids. The CDR3 coding sequence is TGTGCCAGTAGTATGGGCTCCGGTCTAGGTCAGCCCCAGCATTTT. This sequence encodes CASSMGSGLGQPQHF.

This clonotype was seen a few times. The chain is built from TRBV9 and TRBJ2-1, with 14 bases identical to TRBD2. The CDR3 spans 15 residues. Germline V lookup: CDR1 SGDLS, CDR2 YYNGEE. Trimming removed 2 bases from V and 8 bases from J; junction bases left unmatched: 3. CDR3 sequence: CASSVGGLAGDEQFF. For the CDR3, the DNA is TGTGCCAGCAGCGTGGGGGGACTAGCGGGAGATGAGCAGTTCTTC.

V is TRBV7-9 and J is TRBJ1-1; 7 positions agree with TRBD1. Germline values: CDR1 SEHNR, CDR2 FQNEAQ (reference sequence). Trimming at V came to 4 bases and at J to 0 bases, leaving 5 bases not matched to a gene. CDR3 length equals 15 residues. The CDR3 sequence is CASSYQTGLNTEAFF. The DNA of the CDR3 is TGTGCCAGCAGCTATCAGACAGGGCTGAACACTGAAGCTTTCTTT.

This clonotype was seen a few times. The chain links TRBV2 to TRBJ2-1; 12 bases are a match to TRBD2. V shed 11 bases and J 9 bases; nucleotides not matched to a gene: 5. The CDR3 sequence is 12 residues long. Germline-derived CDR1 and CDR2 are SNHLY and FYNNEI. The DNA of the CDR3 is TGTGCCTCGACTAGCGGGAGAGGTGAGCAGTTCTTC. Its protein product is CASTSGRGEQFF.

The V and J genes are TRBV2 and TRBJ2-7; 9 bases are shared with TRBD2. The CDR3 has 14 residues. Looked up from germline, CDR1 is SNHLY and CDR2 is FYNNEI. V lost 6 bases to trimming and J lost 3 bases; unmatched junction nucleotides: 6. CDR3 sequence: CASSMTSGNYEQYF. The CDR3 DNA sequence: TGTGCCAGCAGCATGACTAGCGGCAACTACGAGCAGTACTTC.

This clonotype was picked up many times. The V call is TRBV5-1, the J call TRBJ2-3; possibly TRBD1 for D (5 bases). The ends were cut back, 2 bases at V and 2 bases at J, with 6 bases in the middle. CDR1 is SGHRS and CDR2 is YFSETQ in the germline V gene. The CDR3 consists of 13 residues. The CDR3 region is CASSFRDTDTQYF. The CDR3 nucleotides are TGCGCCAGCAGCTTCAGGGACACAGATACGCAGTATTTT.

V is TRBV7-2 and J is TRBJ2-7; 9 positions match TRBD1. Germline-derived CDR1 and CDR2 are SGHTA and FQGNSA. The J segment lost 3 bases and the V segment lost 5 bases, leaving 5 bases of the junction unmatched. The CDR3 sequence is 14 residues long. CDR3 region: CASSTRDRDYEQYF. DNA for the CDR3: TGTGCCAGCAGCACACGGGACAGGGACTACGAGCAGTACTTC.

V is TRBV3-1 and J is TRBJ1-3; TRBD1 might be the D (5 bases). The CDR3 is 14 amino acids. V gave up 8 bases and J gave up 1 base, with 12 bases separating them. From germline, CDR1 is LGHDT and CDR2 YNNKEL (reference sequence). The CDR3 nucleotides read TGTGCCAGCGGGTTTGGGGGGTCTGGAAACACCATATATTTT. It translates to CASGFGGSGNTIYF.

The J gene is TRBJ1-5, the V gene TRBV24-1, with D perhaps matching TRBD1 (5 bases). Trimming shortened V by 4 bases and J by 2 bases, and 23 bases separated the two germline ends. The germline gives CDR1 KGHDR, CDR2 SFDVKD. The CDR3 has 19 residues. The CDR3 DNA reads TGTGCCACCAGTGACCGTCCTCTGCAGGGTGGGTTCGGCAATCAGCCCCAGCATTTT. Protein sequence: CATSDRPLQGGFGNQPQHF.

The sample holds a few counts of this clonotype. The rearrangement uses TRBV5-1 and TRBJ2-7; D unclear. The V end lost 0 bases, the J end lost 0 bases, and 10 bases lay between the germline ends. CDR1 SGHRS and CDR2 YFSETQ come from the germline V gene. This CDR3 region has 15 residues. CDR3 loop: CASSLGVGYSYEQYF. CDR3 DNA: TGCGCCAGCAGCTTGGGGGTAGGGTACTCCTACGAGCAGTACTTC.

This clonotype appeared a few times. J is TRBJ2-1 and V is TRBV7-8; tentative D call: TRBD2 (5 bases). V lost 7 bases and J 5 bases, leaving 18 bases between the germline ends. The CDR3 consists of 15 residues. Germline V gene data show CDR1 as SGHVS and CDR2 as FQNEAQ. The CDR3 nucleotides are TGTGCCAGCACCGACGGGGTAGGAACAAACAATGAGCAGTTCTTC. Translated: CASTDGVGTNNEQFF. Full variable domain (remainder filled in from reference TRBV7-8 and TRBJ2-1): GAGVSQSPRYKVAKRGQDVALRCDPISGHVSLFWYQQALGQGPEFLTYFQNEAQLDKSGLPSDRFFAERPEGSVSTLKIQRTQQEDSAVYLCASTDGVGTNNEQFFGPGTRLTVL.